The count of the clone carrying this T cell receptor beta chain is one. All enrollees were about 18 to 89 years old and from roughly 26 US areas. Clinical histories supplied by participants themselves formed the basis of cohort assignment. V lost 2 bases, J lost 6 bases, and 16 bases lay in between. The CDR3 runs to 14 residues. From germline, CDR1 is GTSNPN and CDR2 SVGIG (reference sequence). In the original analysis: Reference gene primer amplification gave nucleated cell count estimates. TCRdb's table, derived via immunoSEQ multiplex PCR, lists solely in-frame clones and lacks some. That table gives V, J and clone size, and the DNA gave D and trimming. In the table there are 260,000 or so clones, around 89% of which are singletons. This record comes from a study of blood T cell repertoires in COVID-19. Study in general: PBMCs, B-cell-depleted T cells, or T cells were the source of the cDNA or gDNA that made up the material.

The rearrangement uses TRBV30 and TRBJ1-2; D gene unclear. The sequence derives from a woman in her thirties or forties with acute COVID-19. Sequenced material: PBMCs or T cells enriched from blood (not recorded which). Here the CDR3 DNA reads TGTGCCTGGAGTCGGAACCTCCCGGGTCATGGCTACACCTTC. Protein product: CAWSRNLPGHGYTF.